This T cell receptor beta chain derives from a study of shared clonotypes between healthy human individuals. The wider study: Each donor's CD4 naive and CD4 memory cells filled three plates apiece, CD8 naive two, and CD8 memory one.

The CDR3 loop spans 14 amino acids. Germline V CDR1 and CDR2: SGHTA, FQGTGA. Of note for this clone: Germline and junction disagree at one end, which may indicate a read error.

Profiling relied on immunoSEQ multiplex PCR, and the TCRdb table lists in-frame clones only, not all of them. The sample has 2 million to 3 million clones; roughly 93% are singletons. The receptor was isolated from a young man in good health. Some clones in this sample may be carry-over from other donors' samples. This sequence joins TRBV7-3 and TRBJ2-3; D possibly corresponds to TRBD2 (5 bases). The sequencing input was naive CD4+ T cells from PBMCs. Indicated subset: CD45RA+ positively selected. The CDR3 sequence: CASSLTGQGGPPNF. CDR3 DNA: TGTGCCAGCAGCTTAACCGGCCAAGGAGGCCCCCCCAATTTT. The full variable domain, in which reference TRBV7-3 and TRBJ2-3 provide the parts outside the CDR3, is GAGVSQTPSNKVTEKGKYVELRCDPISGHTALYWYRQSLGQGPEFLIYFQGTGAADDSGLPNDRFFAVRPEGSVSTLKIQRTERGDSAVYLCASSLTGQGGPPNFGPGTRLTVL.